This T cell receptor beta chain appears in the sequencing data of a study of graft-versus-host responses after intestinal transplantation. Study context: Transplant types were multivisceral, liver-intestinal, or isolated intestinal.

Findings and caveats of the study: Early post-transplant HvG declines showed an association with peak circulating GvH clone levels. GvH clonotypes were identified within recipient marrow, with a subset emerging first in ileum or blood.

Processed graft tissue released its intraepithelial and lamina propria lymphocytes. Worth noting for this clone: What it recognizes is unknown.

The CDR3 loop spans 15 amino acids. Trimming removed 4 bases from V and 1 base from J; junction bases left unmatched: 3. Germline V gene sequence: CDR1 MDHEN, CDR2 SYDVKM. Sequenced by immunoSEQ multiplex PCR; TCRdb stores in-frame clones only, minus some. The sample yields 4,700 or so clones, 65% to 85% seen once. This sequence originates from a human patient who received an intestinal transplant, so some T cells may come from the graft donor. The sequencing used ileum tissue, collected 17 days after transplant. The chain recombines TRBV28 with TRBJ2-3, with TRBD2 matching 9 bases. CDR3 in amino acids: CASSSSSGGTDTQYF. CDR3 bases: TGTGCCAGCAGTTCGTCTAGCGGGGGCACAGATACGCAGTATTTT. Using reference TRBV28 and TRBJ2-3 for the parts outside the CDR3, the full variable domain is DVKVTQSSRYLVKRTGEKVFLECVQDMDHENMFWYRQDPGLGLRLIYFSYDVKMKEKGDIPEGYSVSREKKERFSLILESASTNQTSMYLCASSSSSGGTDTQYFGPGTRLTVL.